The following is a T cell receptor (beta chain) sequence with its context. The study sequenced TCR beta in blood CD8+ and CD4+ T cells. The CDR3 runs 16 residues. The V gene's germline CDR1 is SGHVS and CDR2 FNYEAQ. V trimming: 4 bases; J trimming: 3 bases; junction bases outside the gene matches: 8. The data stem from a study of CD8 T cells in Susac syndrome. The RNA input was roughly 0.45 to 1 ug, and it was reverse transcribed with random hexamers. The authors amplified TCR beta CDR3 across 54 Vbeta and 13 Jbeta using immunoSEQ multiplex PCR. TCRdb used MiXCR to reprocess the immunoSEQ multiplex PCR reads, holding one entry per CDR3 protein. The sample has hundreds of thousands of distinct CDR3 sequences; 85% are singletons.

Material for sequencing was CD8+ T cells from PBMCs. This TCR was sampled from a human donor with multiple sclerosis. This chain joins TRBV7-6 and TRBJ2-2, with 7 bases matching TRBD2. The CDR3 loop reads CASSSWAGEYTGELFF. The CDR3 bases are TGTGCCAGCAGCTCCTGGGCGGGGGAATACACCGGGGAGCTGTTTTTT.